The present entry profiles one T cell receptor (beta chain) with its context. Trimming pared 4 bases from V and 3 bases from J, leaving 4 bases between. The CDR3 extends over 11 amino acids. Per the germline V gene, CDR1 is MGHRA and CDR2 is YSYEKL. This sample was included in a study of cytomegalovirus exposure and HLA in healthy donors. Study in general: The Caucasian-associated ancestry cluster held roughly 80% of 300 to 450 genotyped donors.

The PCR made use of 60 Vbeta and 13 Jbeta primers. TCRdb keeps only in-frame clones here, not all; method: immunoSEQ multiplex PCR. The sample shows some 110,000 clones, 76% of them seen only once. The chain recombines TRBV4-1 with TRBJ2-7; D remains unclear. This TCR came from a man aged 45 to 65 in good health and CMV-seropositive. The sample was PBMCs. The CDR3 spells CASSPFYEQYF. CDR3 nucleotide sequence: TGCGCCAGCAGCCCTTTCTACGAGCAGTACTTC.